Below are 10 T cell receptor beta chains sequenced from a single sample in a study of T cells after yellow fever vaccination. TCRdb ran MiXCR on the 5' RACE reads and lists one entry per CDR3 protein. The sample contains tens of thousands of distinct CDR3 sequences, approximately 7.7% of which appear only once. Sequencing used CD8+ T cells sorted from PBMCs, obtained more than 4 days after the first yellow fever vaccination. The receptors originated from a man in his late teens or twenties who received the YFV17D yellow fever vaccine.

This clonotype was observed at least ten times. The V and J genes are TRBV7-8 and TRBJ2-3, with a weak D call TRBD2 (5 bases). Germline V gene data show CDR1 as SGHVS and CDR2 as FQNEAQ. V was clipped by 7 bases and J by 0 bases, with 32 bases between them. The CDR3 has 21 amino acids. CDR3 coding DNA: TGTGCCAGCACCCATCAGAGTGGACTTAGTCCCCAATTACCTAGCACAGATACGCAGTATTTT. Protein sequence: CASTHQSGLSPQLPSTDTQYF.

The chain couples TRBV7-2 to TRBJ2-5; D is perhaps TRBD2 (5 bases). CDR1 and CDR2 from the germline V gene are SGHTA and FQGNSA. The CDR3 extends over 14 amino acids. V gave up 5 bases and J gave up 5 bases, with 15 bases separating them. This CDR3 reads CASSQWSSIETQYF. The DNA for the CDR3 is TGTGCCAGCAGCCAGTGGTCTAGCATCGAGACCCAGTACTTC.

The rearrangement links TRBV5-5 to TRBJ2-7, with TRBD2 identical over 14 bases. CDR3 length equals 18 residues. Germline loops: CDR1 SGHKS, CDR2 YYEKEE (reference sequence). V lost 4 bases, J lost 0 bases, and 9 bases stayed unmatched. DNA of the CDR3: TGTGCCAGCAGCGAGGGACTAGCGGGGGTGTCGAGCTCCTACGAGCAGTACTTC. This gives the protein CASSEGLAGVSSSYEQYF. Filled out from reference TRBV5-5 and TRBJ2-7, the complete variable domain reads DAGVTQSPTHLIKTRGQQVTLRCSPISGHKSVSWYQQVLGQGPQFIFQYYEKEERGRGNFPDRFSARQFPNYSSELNVNALLLGDSALYLCASSEGLAGVSSSYEQYFGPGTRLTVT.

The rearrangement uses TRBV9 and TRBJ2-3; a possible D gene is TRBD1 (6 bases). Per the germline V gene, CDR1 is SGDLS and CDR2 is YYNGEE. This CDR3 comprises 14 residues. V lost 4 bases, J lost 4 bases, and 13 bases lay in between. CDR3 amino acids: CASSLRGYSDTQYF. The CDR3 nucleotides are TGTGCCAGCAGCCTCAGGGGATACTCAGATACGCAGTATTTT.

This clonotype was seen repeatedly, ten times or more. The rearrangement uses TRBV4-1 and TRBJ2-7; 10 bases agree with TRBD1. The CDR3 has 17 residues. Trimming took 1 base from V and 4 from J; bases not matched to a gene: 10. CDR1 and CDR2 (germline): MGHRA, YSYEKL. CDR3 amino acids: CASSQGGTGAKSYEQYF. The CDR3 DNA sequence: TGCGCCAGCAGCCAAGGGGGGACAGGGGCAAAGTCGTACGAGCAGTACTTC.

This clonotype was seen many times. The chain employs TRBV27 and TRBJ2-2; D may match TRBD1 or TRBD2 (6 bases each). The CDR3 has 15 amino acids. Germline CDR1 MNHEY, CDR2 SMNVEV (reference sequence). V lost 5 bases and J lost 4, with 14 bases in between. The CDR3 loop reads CASSRRGAVTGELFF. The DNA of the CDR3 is TGTGCCAGCAGTAGGAGGGGGGCGGTCACCGGGGAGCTGTTTTTT.

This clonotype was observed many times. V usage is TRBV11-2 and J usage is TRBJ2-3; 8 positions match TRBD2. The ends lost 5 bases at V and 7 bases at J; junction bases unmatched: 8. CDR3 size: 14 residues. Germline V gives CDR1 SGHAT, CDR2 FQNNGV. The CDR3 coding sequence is TGTGCCAGCAGCCCCCCGGGGGGGCAGAATACGCAGTATTTT. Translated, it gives CASSPPGGQNTQYF.

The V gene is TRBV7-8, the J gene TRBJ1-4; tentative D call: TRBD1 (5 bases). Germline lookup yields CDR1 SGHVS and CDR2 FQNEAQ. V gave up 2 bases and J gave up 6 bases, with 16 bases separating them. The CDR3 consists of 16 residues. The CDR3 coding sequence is TGTGCCAGCAGCTTACGACAAAGGGTCAGGGATGAAAAACTGTTTTTT. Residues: CASSLRQRVRDEKLFF. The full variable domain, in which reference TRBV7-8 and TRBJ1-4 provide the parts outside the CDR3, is GAGVSQSPRYKVAKRGQDVALRCDPISGHVSLFWYQQALGQGPEFLTYFQNEAQLDKSGLPSDRFFAERPEGSVSTLKIQRTQQEDSAVYLCASSLRQRVRDEKLFFGSGTQLSVL.

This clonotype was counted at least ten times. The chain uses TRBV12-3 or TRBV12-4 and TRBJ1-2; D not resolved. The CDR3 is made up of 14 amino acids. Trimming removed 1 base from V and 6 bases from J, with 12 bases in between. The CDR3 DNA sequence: TGTGCCAGCAGTTTAGTACCCGGGGTCGATGGCTACACCTTC. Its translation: CASSLVPGVDGYTF.

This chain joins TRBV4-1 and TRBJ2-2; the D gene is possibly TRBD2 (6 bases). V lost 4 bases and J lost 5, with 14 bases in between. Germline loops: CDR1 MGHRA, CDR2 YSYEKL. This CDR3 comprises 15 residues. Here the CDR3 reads CASSPGTLYTGELFF. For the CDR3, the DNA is TGCGCCAGCAGCCCCGGGACTCTTTATACCGGGGAGCTGTTTTTT.